These T cell receptor beta chains were read from a single sample in a study of human CD4 T cells and Enterobacteriaceae. Clones were sequenced by immunoSEQ multiplex PCR, and TCRdb holds only the in-frame ones, with some missing. This table has about 29,000 clones, around four fifths appearing once. The specimen sequenced was memory CD4+ T cells from blood. Receptors were obtained from a human donor in good health. Both conserved end residues are part of each CDR3. Each record gives: D gene, V gene, J gene, clone size, CDR3 protein, CDR3 DNA. The D gene is left open where the match is weak. A clone size is listed for some rows: how often the clone was seen (once, few, many), or a class if it is expanded.

TRBD2,TRBV19,TRBJ2-5,-,CASSIEGSPGLAGGRETQYF,TGTGCCAGTAGTATAGAGGGATCGCCTGGTTTAGCGGGAGGAAGAGAGACCCAGTACTTC
TRBD2,TRBV7-2,TRBJ2-3,-,CASSLAGREEDTQYF,TGTGCCAGCAGCTTAGCGGGGCGGGAGGAGGATACGCAGTATTTT
-,TRBV27,TRBJ1-5,-,CASSFRAGRFGSNQPQHF,TGTGCCAGCAGTTTTCGAGCAGGGCGGTTTGGCAGCAATCAGCCCCAGCATTTT
-,TRBV7-7,TRBJ1-3,-,CASSPSPEGNTIYF,TGTGCCAGCTCTCCCTCTCCGGAGGGAAACACCATATATTTT
-,TRBV11-3,TRBJ2-1,-,CASSFGGEGWNEQFF,TGTGCCAGCAGCTTTGGCGGGGAAGGGTGGAATGAGCAGTTCTTC
-,TRBV27,TRBJ1-5,few,CASSLNWGKPQHF,TGTGCCAGCAGTTTAAACTGGGGAAAGCCCCAGCATTTT
TRBD1,TRBV18,TRBJ1-1,-,CASSPPGQGFGVSQAFF,TGTGCCAGCTCACCGCCGGGACAGGGTTTCGGGGTTAGCCAAGCTTTCTTT
-,TRBV2,TRBJ1-1,-,CASSSEGPDTEAFF,TGTGCCAGCAGCTCCGAGGGGCCGGACACTGAAGCTTTCTTT
TRBD1,TRBV27,TRBJ2-7,-,CASSLTPGQGQKQYF,TGTGCCAGCAGTCTAACCCCGGGACAGGGACAAAAGCAGTACTTC
-,TRBV6-1,TRBJ2-5,-,CASRFGQQETQYF,TGTGCCAGCAGGTTCGGACAGCAAGAGACCCAGTACTTC
TRBD2,TRBV4-2,TRBJ2-2,-,CASSQGSSGRLNTGELFF,TGTGCCAGCAGCCAAGGAAGTAGCGGGAGGCTGAACACCGGGGAGCTGTTTTTT
TRBD1,TRBV7-3,TRBJ2-2,-,CASSSGQGNTGELFF,TGTGCCAGCAGCTCGGGACAGGGCAACACCGGGGAGCTGTTTTTT
-,TRBV28,TRBJ2-1,-,CASSTNTGRRSYNEQFF,TGTGCCAGCAGTACAAATACGGGCAGACGCTCCTACAATGAGCAGTTCTTC